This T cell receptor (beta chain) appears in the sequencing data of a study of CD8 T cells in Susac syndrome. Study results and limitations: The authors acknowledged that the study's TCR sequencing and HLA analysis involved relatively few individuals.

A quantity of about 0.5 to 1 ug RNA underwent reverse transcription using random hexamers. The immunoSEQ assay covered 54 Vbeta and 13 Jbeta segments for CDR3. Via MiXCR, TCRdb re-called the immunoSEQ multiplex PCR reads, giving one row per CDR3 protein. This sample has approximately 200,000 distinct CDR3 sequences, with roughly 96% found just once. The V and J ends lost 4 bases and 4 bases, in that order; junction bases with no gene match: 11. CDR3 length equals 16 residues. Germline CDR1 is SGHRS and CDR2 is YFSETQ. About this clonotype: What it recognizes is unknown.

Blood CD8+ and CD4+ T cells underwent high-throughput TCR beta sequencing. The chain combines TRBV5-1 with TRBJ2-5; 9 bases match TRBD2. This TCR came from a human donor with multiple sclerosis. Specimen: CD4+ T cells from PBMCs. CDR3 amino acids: CASSPGVAGVGETQYF. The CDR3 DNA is TGCGCCAGCAGCCCGGGAGTAGCGGGAGTGGGAGAGACCCAGTACTTC.